A selection of T cell receptor beta chains follows, all from one sample in a study of shared clonotypes between healthy human individuals. Here immunoSEQ multiplex PCR was the method, and the copy in TCRdb shows in-frame clones only, minus some. The sample contains about 2 million clones, approximately 94% of which appear only once. The sequencing input was naive CD8+ T cells sorted from blood. The origin of the receptors is a man aged 18-30 years in good health. The CDR3 runs from the conserved cysteine through the conserved F or W. The D gene is left open where the match is weak. Clone size is not always given. Where it is, it says once, few, many or a class for expanded clones.

v_call,j_call,clone_size,d_call,cdr3_nt,cdr3_aa
TRBV4-3,TRBJ2-3,NA,NA,TGCGCCAGCAGCCAAGAGGGGTGGTACACAGATACGCAGTATTTT,CASSQEGWYTDTQYF
TRBV5-1,TRBJ2-7,NA,NA,TGCGCCAGCAGCCCTGGGGGCAGGGACGGTTGGGAGCAGTACTTC,CASSPGGRDGWEQYF
TRBV15,TRBJ2-1,NA,NA,TGTGCCACCAGCAGAGATCCCCCCGGGGCTGGCAATGAGCAGTTCTTC,CATSRDPPGAGNEQFF
TRBV9,TRBJ2-1,NA,NA,TGTGCCAGCAGCGCCGGGACCTACAATGAGCAGTTCTTC,CASSAGTYNEQFF
TRBV11-2,TRBJ2-7,NA,NA,TGTGCCAGCAGCGTTGGAGAGGCCCCTCACGAGCAGTACTTC,CASSVGEAPHEQYF
TRBV27,TRBJ1-1,NA,NA,TGTGCCAGCAGTTTAGCCAGGGACACTGAAGCTTTCTTT,CASSLARDTEAFF
TRBV4-1,TRBJ2-1,NA,NA,TGCGCCAGCAGCCAAGAACAGCTTCCCTACAATGAGCAGTTCTTC,CASSQEQLPYNEQFF
TRBV7-9,TRBJ2-1,NA,NA,TGTGCCAGCAGCTTATGGAAATACAATGAGCAGTTCTTC,CASSLWKYNEQFF
TRBV25-1,TRBJ1-1,once,NA,TGTGCCAGCATTAGCCCCCAATGGGGCACTGAAGCTTTCTTT,CASISPQWGTEAFF
TRBV11-2,TRBJ2-1,NA,TRBD2,TGTGCCAGCAGCTTAGAAGCTAGCGGGTACAATGAGCAGTTCTTC,CASSLEASGYNEQFF
TRBV27,TRBJ2-3,NA,NA,TGTGCCAGCAGTTTATCGGCCGGGGAGACCACAGATACGCAGTATTTT,CASSLSAGETTDTQYF
TRBV28,TRBJ1-1,NA,NA,TGTGCCAGCAGTCTATTAGACACTGAAGCTTTCTTT,CASSLLDTEAFF